Detailed here is one T cell receptor beta chain. Germline CDR1 reads ENHRY; CDR2 reads SYGVKD. Germline trimming cut 2 bases from V and 3 bases from J; bases unmatched to any gene: 11. There are 17 residues in the CDR3. The data derive from a study of T cells in localized non-small cell lung cancer. Generated by immunoSEQ multiplex PCR, the TCRdb table keeps only in-frame clones and is missing some. The sample lists 61,000 or so clones, approximately 90% occurring once. The sequences come from peripheral blood, collected before any cancer treatment. This chain joins TRBV10-3 and TRBJ1-2; 8 nucleotides line up with TRBD1. The origin of this receptor is a woman aged 40-75 years with stage I lung adenocarcinoma. This CDR3 is CAISETARQGSYYGYTF. CDR3 coding DNA: TGTGCCATCAGTGAGACCGCCCGACAGGGGTCTTACTATGGCTACACCTTC.